This T cell receptor (beta chain) emerged from a study of identical twins (dated by TCRdb to the mid-2010s). The study in broad terms: To test whether fetal clonotypes persist, the study used deep sequencing on TCR alpha and beta repertoires from monozygotic twins, unrelated adults of various ages, and cord blood. To rule out contamination, the twin experiments were replicated at different times with different library preparation protocols.

Library generation was performed with 5' RACE. These reads were obtained on an Illumina HiSeq 2000. A universal primer binding site was introduced by template switching, and a unique molecular identifier was present in the final cDNA, enabling accurate counting of TCR cDNA molecules. Specific primers in the conserved constant-segment region were used to synthesize first-strand cDNA for the TCR alpha and beta chains. To control for contamination, each cDNA library was double barcoded with a SMART-Mk sample barcode plus Illumina barcodes. TruSeq adapter sequences along with Illumina sample barcodes were introduced in two successive PCR steps. The TCR alpha and beta cDNA libraries were sequenced on the Illumina HiSeq platform using custom primers. In the paper's pipeline: MiGEC processed the raw reads to extract unique molecular identifiers, while MiXCR was used to determine the CDR3 positions. Recombination models were inferred per individual with the repgenHMM and IGoR tools using an EM algorithm. The analysis of shared clonotypes was done with the tcR package in R, with sharing normalized by the product of cloneset sizes. To study raw recombination without the effects of thymic and clonal selection, out-of-frame nonproductive sequences were analyzed. Using fastp trimming at Q25 and MiXCR clonotype assembly, TCRdb reanalyzed the public sequencing data and kept in-frame beta chains. Each record represents a unique CDR3 protein, reported with the most common genes and DNA among its rows. For this entry, the V and J calls and clone size follow TCRdb and not the study's own pipeline. This sample holds about 570,000 distinct CDR3 sequences; 9% to 10% were observed only once. Roughly 3.2% of the sample lies in the top ten.

Every donor was a healthy Caucasian. Three pairs of female monozygotic twins, all aged roughly 18 to 29 years, made up the twin cohort. Peripheral blood mononuclear cells were used as the source from which RNA for TCR libraries was isolated. A note on this clonotype: Its binding antigen is unknown. No much larger clone exists at a distance of one base, and base qualities are not known.

The paper as a whole reports these results and caveats: Because the same donors could not be followed over many years, conclusions were based on cross-sectional statistical analysis. The excess sharing between twins in beta out-of-frame sequences was weaker because fewer shared sequences reduced the signal-to-noise ratio. Invariant T cells such as MAIT and iNKT could partly confound zero-insertion analyses, though diverse VJ usage argued against this for most clonotypes. Compared with coincidental sharing between unrelated individuals, out-of-frame TCR alpha sequences shared between twins had an excess of sequences with low generation probability. Out-of-frame TCR alpha sharing in monozygotic twins was systematically underestimated by recombination models, whereas sharing between unrelated individuals was in agreement with the recombination models. Fewer insertions were carried by abundant cord blood beta clonotypes; a weaker similar trend was observed in young adult naive repertoires, while no such trend was observed in memory repertoires.

This sample also belongs to another study, concerning yellow fever vaccine responses in identical twins. As that second study puts it: According to the authors, the vaccine-induced T cell response in identical twins seemed to be partly convergent and partly specific to each individual. Focusing on identical twins, the study followed the T cell clones that responded to the vaccine, and did so with precision.

The sequencing sample was made of PBMCs. The source is a woman aged 18-30 years in good health.

The DNA reads TGCAGTGCTTCCAGCGGGACGGCGGGTGGGCCCCAGCATTTT. Its translation reads: CSASSGTAGGPQHF. The chain couples TRBV20-1 to TRBJ1-5; 5 matching bases give a weak D call of TRBD1. V lost 5 bases and J lost 9 bases; the stretch between them is 20 bases long. The germline V gene (reference sequence) specifies DFQATT as CDR1 and SNEGSKA as CDR2. From the cysteine through the phenylalanine, the CDR3 covers 14 amino acids. Only CDR3 DNA is held: 42 bases, read in frame from base 1.